The clone carrying this TCR beta chain was counted a few times. The antigen is not known. This specimen comes from a study of T-cell memory formation after mild COVID-19. Overall study context: The two donors had largely donor-specific TCR clusters.

Overall study results and limits: Mostly located in CM and EM were contracting CD4+ clones, with contracting CD8+ clones located in EMRA. Whether day 37 second-wave clones are SARS-CoV-2-specific was not confirmed.

This CDR3 contains 18 residues. The germline V gene encodes CDR1 SGHDN and CDR2 FVKESK. V was shortened by 0 bases and J by 5 bases, with 22 bases between the two germline ends. TCRalpha and TCRbeta libraries used 5'RACE with constant-segment primers and UMIs. TCRdb redid the calling of the 5' RACE reads with MiXCR, one entry per CDR3 protein. This table holds approximately 54,000 distinct CDR3 sequences, 12% found once. The sequenced material came from PBMCs or a T cell subset sorted from them (not recorded which). This clonotype originated in a man aged 18 to 29 who had mild COVID-19 (a few samples of this study predate the infection). Cell type and time point are not known. The chain combines TRBV14 with TRBJ2-5, with unresolved D. DNA of the CDR3: TGTGCCAGCAGCCAAGACCCCCCTGGGGTAGCCATAGTGGAGACCCAGTACTTC. Protein sequence: CASSQDPPGVAIVETQYF.